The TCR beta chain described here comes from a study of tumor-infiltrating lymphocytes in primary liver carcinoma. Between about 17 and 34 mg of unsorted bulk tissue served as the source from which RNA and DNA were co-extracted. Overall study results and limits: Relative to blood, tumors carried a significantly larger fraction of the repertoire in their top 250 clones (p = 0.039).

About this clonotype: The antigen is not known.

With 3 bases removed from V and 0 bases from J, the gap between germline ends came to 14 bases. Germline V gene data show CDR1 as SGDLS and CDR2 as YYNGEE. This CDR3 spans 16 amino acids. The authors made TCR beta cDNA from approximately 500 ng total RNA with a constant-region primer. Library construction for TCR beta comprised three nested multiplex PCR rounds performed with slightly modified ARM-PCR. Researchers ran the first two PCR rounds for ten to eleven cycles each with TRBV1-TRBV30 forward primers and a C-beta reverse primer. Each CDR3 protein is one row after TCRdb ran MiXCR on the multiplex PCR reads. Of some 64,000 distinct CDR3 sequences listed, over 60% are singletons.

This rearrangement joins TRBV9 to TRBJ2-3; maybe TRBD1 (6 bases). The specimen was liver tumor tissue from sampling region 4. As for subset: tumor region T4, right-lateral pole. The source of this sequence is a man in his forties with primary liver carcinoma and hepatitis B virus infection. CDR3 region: CASSAYGTRSTDTQYF. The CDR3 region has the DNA TGTGCCAGCAGCGCTTATGGGACAAGAAGCACAGATACGCAGTATTTT.